The next 29 T cell receptor beta chains were all read from a single sample in a study of T-cell reconstitution after alpha-beta-depleted transplantation in children. A TCRbeta library incorporating unique molecular identifiers was prepared. TCRdb itself ran the PCR reads through MiXCR, one entry per CDR3 protein. The sample has 500,000 to 600,000 distinct CDR3 sequences, about 17% seen once. Sequenced here: PBMCs from the stem cell graft donor, sampled from the stem cell graft. These receptors originate from a human donor who donated a stem cell graft to a child with acute lymphoblastic leukemia.

The rearrangement joins TRBV7-9 to TRBJ2-1, with D possibly matching TRBD2 (6 bases). In germline, CDR1 is SEHNR, CDR2 FQNEAQ (reference sequence). Trimming left V 2 bases short and J 7 bases short, with 12 bases between. The CDR3 has 14 residues. The CDR3 sequence: CASSLIPSENEQFF. CDR3 sequence (DNA): TGTGCCAGCAGCTTAATACCTAGCGAGAATGAGCAGTTCTTC.

This clonotype was counted between two and nine times. The V call is TRBV29-1, the J call TRBJ2-2, with a possible D match to TRBD1 (5 bases). This CDR3 is built from 12 residues. Germline loops: CDR1 SQVTM, CDR2 ANQGSEA. V lost 8 bases and J lost 1, with 8 bases in between. The CDR3 sequence is CSTTGNTGELFF. CDR3 bases: TGCAGCACAACAGGGAACACCGGGGAGCTGTTTTTT.

This clonotype was picked up a small number of times. This chain links TRBV4-1 with TRBJ1-2; D ambiguous. V was shortened by 2 bases and J by 8 bases, with 15 bases between the two germline ends. The CDR3 has 14 residues. Germline CDR1 and CDR2: MGHRA and YSYEKL. This chain's CDR3 is CASSQPRDAEGYTF. Written as DNA, the CDR3 is TGCGCCAGCAGCCAACCGCGGGATGCGGAGGGCTACACCTTC.

This clonotype was seen more than once but under ten times. The chain has TRBV29-1 and TRBJ2-6; no clear D. This CDR3 contains 13 residues. The germline CDR1 and CDR2 sequences are SQVTM and ANQGSEA. Trimming left V 6 bases short and J 8 bases short, with 14 bases between. In DNA, the CDR3 is TGCAGCGTCCGCTTGGCCCTGACCAACGTCCTGACTTTC. Protein: CSVRLALTNVLTF.

Only a few counts were recorded for this clonotype. The chain couples TRBV5-1 to TRBJ1-1, with D perhaps TRBD1 (6 bases). The CDR3 length is 18 residues. V dropped 0 bases and J dropped 3 bases, with 21 bases sitting between them. CDR1 is SGHRS, CDR2 YFSETQ, per germline. CDR3: CASSLARAGALNDTEAFF. DNA of the CDR3: TGCGCCAGCAGCTTGGCCCGGGCAGGGGCTCTCAACGACACTGAAGCTTTCTTT.

The chain couples TRBV27 to TRBJ1-5; 7 bases line up with TRBD1. CDR3 size: 14 residues. Germline values: CDR1 MNHEY, CDR2 SMNVEV (reference sequence). V lost 6 bases to trimming and J lost 7 bases; unmatched junction nucleotides: 9. CDR3 nucleotide sequence: TGTGCCAGCAGAGAACAGGGGAAAGAACAGCCCCAGCATTTT. Translating gives CASREQGKEQPQHF.

The rearrangement links TRBV30 to TRBJ1-2; D not certain. This CDR3 has 12 amino acids. Trimming took off 4 bases at V and 2 bases at J, with 8 bases between the two ends. Germline CDR1 reads GTSNPN; CDR2 reads SVGIG (reference sequence). The DNA of the CDR3 is TGTGCCTGGAATTTCCCCAACTATGGCTACACCTTC. It translates to CAWNFPNYGYTF.

The chain recombines TRBV19 with TRBJ2-1; 8 bases map to TRBD2. This CDR3 has 15 residues. V lost 2 bases to trimming and J lost 7 bases; unmatched junction nucleotides: 7. The germline CDR1 and CDR2 sequences are LNHDA and SQIVND (reference sequence). The CDR3 sequence: CASSISAGVRNEQFF. CDR3 sequence (DNA): TGTGCCAGTAGTATATCAGCGGGAGTGAGGAATGAGCAGTTCTTC.

In its sample, this clonotype was seen a few times. The chain joins TRBV5-1 to TRBJ2-1; D possibly matches TRBD1 or TRBD2 (5 bases each). Trimming shortened V by 4 bases and J by 4 bases, and 9 bases separated the two germline ends. The CDR3 has 13 amino acids. Germline CDR1 is SGHRS and CDR2 is YFSETQ. The CDR3 sequence is CASSRDHYNEQFF. The CDR3 nucleotides read TGCGCCAGCAGCCGGGACCATTACAATGAGCAGTTCTTC. The variable domain in full, with the rest retrieved from reference TRBV5-1 and TRBJ2-1, is KAGVTQTPRYLIKTRGQQVTLSCSPISGHRSVSWYQQTPGQGLQFLFEYFSETQRNKGNFPGRFSGRQFSNSRSEMNVSTLELGDSALYLCASSRDHYNEQFFGPGTRLTVL.

In its sample, this clonotype was seen a few times. The chain has TRBV2 and TRBJ1-5; possible D gene TRBD1, 5 bases. The V end lost 0 bases, the J end lost 1 base, and 13 bases lay between the germline ends. Germline V gives CDR1 SNHLY, CDR2 FYNNEI. The CDR3 has 17 amino acids. CDR3 sequence reads: CASSEARGRRSNQPQHF. CDR3 DNA: TGTGCCAGCAGTGAAGCCCGGGGCAGGAGAAGCAATCAGCCCCAGCATTTT. The full variable domain, in which reference TRBV2 and TRBJ1-5 provide the parts outside the CDR3, is EPEVTQTPSHQVTQMGQEVILRCVPISNHLYFYWYRQILGQKVEFLVSFYNNEISEKSEIFDDQFSVERPDGSNFTLKIRSTKLEDSAMYFCASSEARGRRSNQPQHFGDGTRLSIL.

This clonotype has ten or more counts. The chain recombines TRBV4-1 with TRBJ2-2, with TRBD1 matching over 7 bases. CDR3 length: 15 amino acids. CDR1 is MGHRA, CDR2 YSYEKL, per germline. J lost 6 bases, V lost 0 bases, and 4 bases had no gene match. The CDR3 loop reads CASSQDQRGPGELFF. The CDR3 bases are TGCGCCAGCAGCCAAGATCAAAGGGGGCCCGGGGAGCTGTTTTTT.

This clonotype was picked up a small number of times. This CDR3 reads CSVAAGEQYF. CDR3 sequence (DNA): TGCAGCGTTGCGGCAGGGGAGCAGTACTTC. J is TRBJ2-7 and V is TRBV29-1, with TRBD1 as a possible D gene (5 bases). Germline V gives CDR1 SQVTM, CDR2 ANQGSEA. The germline V and J ends were trimmed by 4 bases and 7 bases, with 8 bases remaining between them. The CDR3 has 10 amino acids.

The gene calls are TRBV12-3 or TRBV12-4 and TRBJ1-1; D is perhaps TRBD1 (5 bases). The CDR3 runs 14 residues. V was cut by 7 bases and J by 0 bases, with 12 bases left in between. Here the CDR3 reads CASIVDSLNTEAFF. CDR3 sequence (DNA): TGTGCCAGCATCGTCGACAGTTTGAACACTGAAGCTTTCTTT.

The chain couples TRBV5-1 to TRBJ2-7; TRBD2 matches at 8 bases. J was trimmed by 2 bases and V by 0 bases; bases with no gene match: 4. The CDR3 loop spans 15 amino acids. Germline V gene sequence: CDR1 SGHRS, CDR2 YFSETQ. The CDR3 protein is CASSLGPGLAYEQYF. For the CDR3, the DNA is TGCGCCAGCAGCTTGGGGCCGGGACTAGCCTACGAGCAGTACTTC. Using reference TRBV5-1 and TRBJ2-7 for the parts outside the CDR3, the full variable domain is KAGVTQTPRYLIKTRGQQVTLSCSPISGHRSVSWYQQTPGQGLQFLFEYFSETQRNKGNFPGRFSGRQFSNSRSEMNVSTLELGDSALYLCASSLGPGLAYEQYFGPGTRLTVT.

The sample holds a few counts of this clonotype. The chain is built from TRBV4-2 and TRBJ2-3, with 9 bases lining up with TRBD2. The length of the CDR3 is 17 residues. With V trimmed by 0 bases and J by 2 bases, 6 bases remained unmatched. Germline CDR1 is LGHNA and CDR2 is YNFKEQ. For the CDR3, the DNA is TGTGCCAGCAGCCAAGATTTGACTAGCGGTGACACAGATACGCAGTATTTT. Protein sequence: CASSQDLTSGDTDTQYF.

J is TRBJ1-1 and V is TRBV20-1; 8 bases map to TRBD1. This CDR3 region has 13 residues. Germline V gene lookup returns CDR1 DFQATT and CDR2 SNEGSKA (reference sequence). V lost 2 bases, J lost 7 bases, and 6 bases stayed unmatched. CDR3 residues: CSARRRTGFEAFF. The DNA for the CDR3 is TGCAGTGCTAGAAGGCGGACAGGGTTTGAAGCTTTCTTT.

V usage is TRBV12-3 or TRBV12-4 and J usage is TRBJ2-7, with a tentative D call TRBD1 (5 bases). The CDR3 is 14 amino acids. With 1 base removed from V and 3 bases from J, the gap between germline ends came to 10 bases. For the CDR3, the DNA is TGTGCCAGCAGTTTAGGGACAACCGACTACGAGCAGTACTTC. This translates into CASSLGTTDYEQYF.

The chain uses TRBV29-1 and TRBJ1-1; 10 positions agree with TRBD1. This CDR3 region has 12 residues. The V gene end was trimmed by 8 bases and the J gene end by 14 bases; junction bases not matched to a gene: 14. The germline CDR1 and CDR2 sequences are SQVTM and ANQGSEA. In DNA form, the CDR3 reads TGCAGCTTCCTAAGGGACAGGGGATCAGGGTTCTTT. It encodes CSFLRDRGSGFF.

The chain has TRBV7-2 and TRBJ2-1; D is ambiguous. V was cut by 4 bases and J by 1 base, with 8 bases left in between. The germline V gene has CDR1 SGHTA and CDR2 FQGNSA. This CDR3 has 14 amino acids. The DNA for the CDR3 is TGTGCCAGCAGCTCCTGGGGTTCCTACAATGAGCAGTTCTTC. Its protein is CASSSWGSYNEQFF.

V is TRBV19 and J is TRBJ1-5, with a possible D match to TRBD1 (6 bases). This CDR3 is 14 amino acids long. V was cut by 10 bases and J by 1 base, with 14 bases left in between. The germline CDR1 and CDR2 sequences are LNHDA and SQIVND (reference sequence). As DNA, the CDR3 is TGTGCCATCTGGGGGGGGCAAAGCAATCAGCCCCAGCATTTT. Protein product: CAIWGGQSNQPQHF.

This clonotype was found a few times. V and J are TRBV5-1 and TRBJ2-2, with D unclear. Germline V lookup: CDR1 SGHRS, CDR2 YFSETQ. Trimming cost V 2 bases and J 5 bases, with 7 bases left between them. The CDR3 runs to 13 residues. CDR3 protein: CASSFESTGELFF. The DNA for the CDR3 is TGCGCCAGCAGCTTTGAGTCTACCGGGGAGCTGTTTTTT. Looking up the rest from reference TRBV5-1 and TRBJ2-2 gives the full variable domain: KAGVTQTPRYLIKTRGQQVTLSCSPISGHRSVSWYQQTPGQGLQFLFEYFSETQRNKGNFPGRFSGRQFSNSRSEMNVSTLELGDSALYLCASSFESTGELFFGEGSRLTVL.

The J gene is TRBJ1-1, the V gene TRBV19; perhaps TRBD1 as D (5 bases). The germline CDR1 and CDR2 sequences are LNHDA and SQIVND (reference sequence). The CDR3 runs to 13 residues. The V gene lost 8 bases and the J gene lost 2 bases, with 12 bases spanning the gap. The CDR3, as DNA: TGTGCCAGTTGCCCGGGGGGAAACACTGAAGCTTTCTTT. Encoded protein: CASCPGGNTEAFF. The whole variable domain, filled in from reference TRBV19 and TRBJ1-1, reads DGGITQSPKYLFRKEGQNVTLSCEQNLNHDAMYWYRQDPGQGLRLIYYSQIVNDFQKGDIAEGYSVSREKKESFPLTVTSAQKNPTAFYLCASCPGGNTEAFFGQGTRLTVV.

This clonotype was found a few times. The rearrangement links TRBV6-5 to TRBJ2-2; 10 positions match TRBD2. Germline assignment: CDR1 MNHEY and CDR2 SVGAGI. The trim removed 1 base at V and 4 bases at J, leaving 6 bases unmatched. The CDR3 spans 17 residues. As DNA, the CDR3 is TGTGCCAGCAGTTACTACCTAGCGGGAGATGGCACCGGGGAGCTGTTTTTT. Translated: CASSYYLAGDGTGELFF.

This clonotype turned up a few times. The rearrangement links TRBV5-1 to TRBJ1-1; no firm D call. CDR1 is SGHRS and CDR2 is YFSETQ in the germline V gene. The CDR3 contains 15 residues. V was trimmed by 3 bases and J by 1 base, leaving 13 bases between them. CDR3 sequence (DNA): TGCGCCAGCAGCTGGGGAGGAGGTGCGAACACTGAAGCTTTCTTT. It codes for CASSWGGGANTEAFF.

The rearrangement joins TRBV5-1 to TRBJ1-2; TRBD1 is a possible D gene (6 bases). Germline V gene sequence: CDR1 SGHRS, CDR2 YFSETQ. Trimming took off 3 bases at V and 0 bases at J, with 9 bases between the two ends. The CDR3 spans 14 residues. The CDR3 region is CASSSTGTNYGYTF. For the CDR3, the DNA is TGCGCCAGCAGCTCCACAGGGACTAACTATGGCTACACCTTC.

In its sample, this clonotype was seen a few times. J is TRBJ1-1 and V is TRBV20-1, with 7 positions matching TRBD1. Germline CDR1 is DFQATT and CDR2 is SNEGSKA (reference sequence). V lost 5 bases and J lost 10; bases outside the gene matches: 7. The CDR3 loop spans 11 amino acids. CDR3 protein: CSAGGQVAAFF. The CDR3 DNA follows: TGCAGTGCTGGAGGACAGGTTGCAGCTTTCTTT.

The sample holds a few counts of this clonotype. V usage is TRBV12-3 or TRBV12-4 and J usage is TRBJ2-5, with 7 bases identical to TRBD2. The length of the CDR3 is 13 residues. The ends lost 3 bases at V and 5 bases at J; junction bases unmatched: 3. The CDR3 is CASSFWGGETQYF. Written as DNA, the CDR3 is TGTGCCAGCAGTTTCTGGGGGGGGGAGACCCAGTACTTC.

This clonotype was seen only once. A read error may produce the germline difference seen at one junction end. V gene TRBV12-3 or TRBV12-4 combines with J gene TRBJ1-2; possibly TRBD1 for D (5 bases). The CDR3 is 14 amino acids. In nucleotides, the CDR3 is TGTGCCAGCCCTTCGGGACCGCCTAACTATGGCTACAGCTTC. Amino acid sequence: CASPSGPPNYGYSF.

The chain has TRBV18 and TRBJ2-3; 7 nucleotides agree with TRBD1. Trimming at V came to 6 bases and at J to 2 bases, leaving 11 bases not matched to a gene. Germline CDR1 reads KGHSH; CDR2 reads LQKENI. CDR3 size: 16 residues. The CDR3 coding sequence is TGTGCCAGCTCGGGTCCCACAGGGGCACCCACAGATACGCAGTATTTT. Amino acid sequence: CASSGPTGAPTDTQYF.